A selection of T cell receptor beta chains follows, all from one sample in a study of T cell changes during pregnancy in multiple sclerosis. Only in-frame clones appear in the TCRdb table, and some are missing; sequencing was by immunoSEQ multiplex PCR. The data hold approximately 100,000 clones, with roughly 92% observed a single time. This sample comprised peripheral blood, obtained after pregnancy. These TCRs come from a female donor with multiple sclerosis, enrolled in a pregnancy study. Both conserved end residues are part of each CDR3. Fields, in order: V gene, J gene, clone size, D gene, CDR3 protein, CDR3 DNA. D genes are given only for firm matches. Not every row has a clone size; where given, it reads once, few, many or a size class.

v_gene: TRBV6-5
j_gene: TRBJ2-7
abundance: .
d_gene: TRBD2
CDR3aa: CASSYDGLAPYEQYF
CDR3nt: TGTGCCAGCAGTTACGATGGACTAGCCCCCTACGAGCAGTACTTC

v_gene: TRBV2
j_gene: TRBJ1-1
abundance: .
d_gene: TRBD1
CDR3aa: CARTQLDRESITGAFF
CDR3nt: TGTGCCAGGACACAATTGGACAGGGAATCAATCACAGGAGCTTTCTTT

v_gene: TRBV2
j_gene: TRBJ2-2
abundance: .
d_gene: TRBD1
CDR3aa: CASSRTGENTGELFF
CDR3nt: TGTGCCAGCAGCCGGACAGGGGAGAACACCGGGGAGCTGTTTTTT

v_gene: TRBV28
j_gene: TRBJ1-4
abundance: once
d_gene: TRBD1
CDR3aa: CASSVQGTNEKLFF
CDR3nt: TGTGCCAGCAGTGTACAGGGGACTAATGAAAAACTGTTTTTT

v_gene: TRBV6-5
j_gene: TRBJ1-3
abundance: .
d_gene: TRBD1
CDR3aa: CASRASGGSGNTIYF
CDR3nt: TGTGCCAGCAGAGCCTCAGGGGGATCTGGAAACACCATATATTTT

v_gene: TRBV6-1
j_gene: TRBJ2-7
abundance: .
d_gene: .
CDR3aa: CASSEGSQGGAYEQYF
CDR3nt: TGTGCCAGCAGTGAAGGGTCTCAGGGTGGGGCCTACGAGCAGTACTTC

v_gene: TRBV5-1
j_gene: TRBJ2-5
abundance: .
d_gene: .
CDR3aa: CASSTQTGSETQYF
CDR3nt: TGCGCCAGCAGCACACAGACGGGGAGCGAGACCCAGTACTTC

v_gene: TRBV10-1
j_gene: TRBJ2-3
abundance: .
d_gene: .
CDR3aa: CASSHEGQAGEVDTQYF
CDR3nt: TGCGCCAGCAGCCATGAGGGACAGGCGGGAGAGGTGGATACGCAGTATTTT

v_gene: TRBV5-1
j_gene: TRBJ2-7
abundance: .
d_gene: TRBD2
CDR3aa: CASSLGTSGTYEQYF
CDR3nt: TGCGCCAGCAGCTTGGGGACTAGCGGGACCTACGAGCAGTACTTC

v_gene: TRBV7-3
j_gene: TRBJ2-3
abundance: .
d_gene: .
CDR3aa: CASSLRSSDGTQYF
CDR3nt: TGTGCCAGCAGCTTAAGATCTAGCGACGGTACGCAGTATTTT

v_gene: TRBV18
j_gene: TRBJ2-3
abundance: .
d_gene: .
CDR3aa: CASSSSTDTQYF
CDR3nt: TGTGCCAGCTCATCTAGCACAGATACGCAGTATTTT

v_gene: TRBV11-3
j_gene: TRBJ2-1
abundance: .
d_gene: .
CDR3aa: CASSPGRGWRDNEQFF
CDR3nt: TGTGCCAGCAGCCCAGGACGGGGATGGAGGGACAATGAGCAGTTCTTC

v_gene: TRBV13
j_gene: TRBJ2-1
abundance: .
d_gene: TRBD1
CDR3aa: CASSTTGGSYNEQFF
CDR3nt: TGTGCCAGCAGCACCACAGGGGGATCCTACAATGAGCAGTTCTTC

v_gene: TRBV9
j_gene: TRBJ2-7
abundance: .
d_gene: TRBD1
CDR3aa: CASSVSGQSYEQYF
CDR3nt: TGTGCCAGCAGCGTGTCGGGACAGTCATACGAGCAGTACTTC

v_gene: TRBV6-6
j_gene: TRBJ2-5
abundance: .
d_gene: .
CDR3aa: CASSYDTGVRETQYF
CDR3nt: TGTGCCAGCAGTTACGACACGGGGGTCCGGGAGACCCAGTACTTC

v_gene: TRBV6-1
j_gene: TRBJ2-5
abundance: .
d_gene: TRBD2
CDR3aa: CASSAVGRAQTQYF
CDR3nt: TGTGCCAGCAGTGCAGTAGGGAGGGCCCAGACCCAGTACTTC

v_gene: TRBV6-1
j_gene: TRBJ1-4
abundance: .
d_gene: .
CDR3aa: CASSEGQTKLFF
CDR3nt: TGTGCCAGCAGTGAAGGACAGACAAAACTGTTTTTT

v_gene: TRBV19
j_gene: TRBJ1-2
abundance: once
d_gene: .
CDR3aa: CASSPAGDYYGYTF
CDR3nt: TGTGCCAGTAGTCCCGCGGGGGATTACTATGGCTACACCTTC

v_gene: TRBV6-1
j_gene: TRBJ1-3
abundance: .
d_gene: TRBD1
CDR3aa: CASSVGTGGGNTIYF
CDR3nt: TGTGCCAGCAGTGTCGGGACAGGGGGGGGAAACACCATATATTTT

v_gene: TRBV5-1
j_gene: TRBJ2-5
abundance: .
d_gene: TRBD2
CDR3aa: CASSLERSGRTETQYF
CDR3nt: TGCGCCAGCAGCTTGGAGCGTAGCGGGAGGACGGAGACCCAGTACTTC

v_gene: TRBV19
j_gene: TRBJ2-3
abundance: once
d_gene: TRBD2
CDR3aa: CASSSSGGTTDTQYF
CDR3nt: TGTGCCAGTAGTTCTAGCGGGGGGACGACAGATACGCAGTATTTT

v_gene: TRBV6-1
j_gene: TRBJ2-2
abundance: .
d_gene: .
CDR3aa: CASSTTVPSGELFF
CDR3nt: TGTGCCAGCAGCACGACAGTCCCGAGCGGGGAGCTGTTTTTT

v_gene: TRBV7-2
j_gene: TRBJ1-1
abundance: .
d_gene: TRBD1
CDR3aa: CASTRQGGEAFF
CDR3nt: TGTGCCAGCACCCGACAGGGGGGTGAAGCTTTCTTT

v_gene: TRBV30
j_gene: TRBJ1-1
abundance: .
d_gene: .
CDR3aa: CAWRWSGNTEAFF
CDR3nt: TGTGCCTGGAGGTGGTCGGGGAACACTGAAGCTTTCTTT

v_gene: TRBV30
j_gene: TRBJ1-1
abundance: .
d_gene: .
CDR3aa: CAWTPRSLSGTEAFF
CDR3nt: TGTGCCTGGACACCCCGGAGCTTATCCGGCACTGAAGCTTTCTTT

v_gene: TRBV28
j_gene: TRBJ2-2
abundance: once
d_gene: TRBD2
CDR3aa: CASTPGGNNGELFF
CDR3nt: TGTGCCAGCACCCCGGGAGGAAACAACGGGGAGCTGTTTTTT

v_gene: TRBV9
j_gene: TRBJ1-2
abundance: once
d_gene: .
CDR3aa: CASSETGNYGYTF
CDR3nt: TGTGCCAGCAGCGAGACTGGTAACTATGGCTACACCTTC

v_gene: TRBV21-1
j_gene: TRBJ1-2
abundance: .
d_gene: .
CDR3aa: CASGRGSNYGYTF
CDR3nt: TGTGCCAGCGGGAGGGGCTCGAACTATGGCTACACCTTC

v_gene: TRBV5-1
j_gene: TRBJ1-4
abundance: .
d_gene: TRBD1
CDR3aa: CASSLRGGRTNEKLFF
CDR3nt: TGCGCCAGCAGCTTGAGAGGGGGCAGGACTAATGAAAAACTGTTTTTT

v_gene: TRBV27
j_gene: TRBJ2-3
abundance: .
d_gene: TRBD2
CDR3aa: CASSLGIAGGSTDTQYF
CDR3nt: TGTGCCAGCAGTTTAGGGATAGCGGGGGGGAGCACAGATACGCAGTATTTT

v_gene: TRBV6-1
j_gene: TRBJ1-6
abundance: .
d_gene: .
CDR3aa: CASSEVGGNSPLHF
CDR3nt: TGTGCCAGCAGTGAAGTTGGGGGGAATTCACCCCTCCACTTT

v_gene: TRBV19
j_gene: TRBJ1-2
abundance: .
d_gene: .
CDR3aa: CASSILGGSYGYTF
CDR3nt: TGTGCCAGTAGTATATTAGGAGGGAGTTATGGCTACACCTTC

v_gene: TRBV29-1
j_gene: TRBJ2-1
abundance: .
d_gene: TRBD1
CDR3aa: CSVTGTGINEQFF
CDR3nt: TGCAGCGTCACCGGGACAGGGATTAATGAGCAGTTCTTC

v_gene: TRBV5-1
j_gene: TRBJ1-5
abundance: .
d_gene: .
CDR3aa: CASSLEGGQPQHF
CDR3nt: TGCGCCAGCAGCTTGGAAGGCGGGCAGCCCCAGCATTTT

v_gene: TRBV27
j_gene: TRBJ2-2
abundance: .
d_gene: .
CDR3aa: CASSLYLETTGELFF
CDR3nt: TGTGCCAGCAGTTTATATCTAGAGACCACCGGGGAGCTGTTTTTT

v_gene: TRBV5-1
j_gene: TRBJ2-1
abundance: .
d_gene: .
CDR3aa: CASSLSLAYNEQFF
CDR3nt: TGCGCCAGCAGCTTGAGTCTAGCCTACAATGAGCAGTTCTTC

v_gene: TRBV19
j_gene: TRBJ2-3
abundance: .
d_gene: .
CDR3aa: CASSFDWKDTQYF
CDR3nt: TGTGCCAGTAGTTTCGACTGGAAAGATACGCAGTATTTT

v_gene: TRBV11-3
j_gene: TRBJ2-2
abundance: .
d_gene: .
CDR3aa: CASSLVARSAANTGELFF
CDR3nt: TGTGCCAGCAGCTTAGTCGCCAGGTCCGCCGCGAACACCGGGGAGCTGTTTTTT

v_gene: TRBV6-1
j_gene: TRBJ2-7
abundance: .
d_gene: TRBD2
CDR3aa: CASSVGLAGGPAYEQYF
CDR3nt: TGTGCCAGCAGTGTGGGACTAGCGGGGGGCCCAGCCTACGAGCAGTACTTC

v_gene: TRBV6-5
j_gene: TRBJ1-2
abundance: .
d_gene: TRBD1
CDR3aa: CASSSLEGAILRF
CDR3nt: TGTGCCAGCAGTTCCCTCGAGGGGGCTATCCTCCGCTTC

v_gene: TRBV7-9
j_gene: TRBJ2-2
abundance: .
d_gene: .
CDR3aa: CASSLVGQGGTGELFF
CDR3nt: TGTGCCAGCAGCTTAGTTGGTCAGGGCGGCACCGGGGAGCTGTTTTTT

v_gene: TRBV27
j_gene: TRBJ2-1
abundance: .
d_gene: TRBD2
CDR3aa: CASTGLADYNEQFF
CDR3nt: TGTGCCAGCACGGGACTAGCGGATTACAATGAGCAGTTCTTC

v_gene: TRBV27
j_gene: TRBJ2-1
abundance: .
d_gene: .
CDR3aa: CASSFYSPGRENNEQFF
CDR3nt: TGTGCCAGCAGTTTCTATTCCCCCGGGAGAGAAAACAATGAGCAGTTCTTC

v_gene: TRBV28
j_gene: TRBJ1-1
abundance: .
d_gene: .
CDR3aa: CASSLTGEAFF
CDR3nt: TGTGCCAGCAGTTTAACAGGGGAAGCTTTCTTT

v_gene: TRBV6-1
j_gene: TRBJ1-1
abundance: .
d_gene: .
CDR3aa: CASKGVVNTEAFF
CDR3nt: TGTGCCAGCAAAGGGGTGGTTAACACTGAAGCTTTCTTT

v_gene: TRBV5-4
j_gene: TRBJ2-2
abundance: once
d_gene: TRBD1
CDR3aa: CASSRPTGGPNTGELFF
CDR3nt: TGTGCCAGCAGCCGCCCGACAGGGGGGCCGAACACCGGGGAGCTGTTTTTT

v_gene: TRBV18
j_gene: TRBJ1-3
abundance: .
d_gene: .
CDR3aa: CASSPDEGAGNTIYF
CDR3nt: TGTGCCAGCTCCCCGGACGAGGGGGCTGGAAACACCATATATTTT

v_gene: TRBV28
j_gene: TRBJ2-4
abundance: .
d_gene: .
CDR3aa: CASSPRGYFSKNIQYF
CDR3nt: TGTGCCAGCAGTCCTCGCGGGTATTTCTCCAAAAACATTCAGTACTTC

v_gene: TRBV5-1
j_gene: TRBJ1-2
abundance: .
d_gene: .
CDR3aa: CASSQGLYGYTF
CDR3nt: TGCGCCAGCAGCCAGGGCCTCTATGGCTACACCTTC

v_gene: TRBV9
j_gene: TRBJ2-6
abundance: .
d_gene: TRBD1
CDR3aa: CASSPRTGTGANVLTF
CDR3nt: TGTGCCAGCAGCCCCCGGACAGGGACCGGGGCCAACGTCCTGACTTTC

v_gene: TRBV6-4
j_gene: TRBJ2-2
abundance: .
d_gene: .
CDR3aa: CASSPTGSTGELFF
CDR3nt: TGTGCCAGCAGTCCAACAGGGTCCACCGGGGAGCTGTTTTTT

v_gene: TRBV28
j_gene: TRBJ2-7
abundance: .
d_gene: .
CDR3aa: CASRPSGYHEQYF
CDR3nt: TGTGCCAGCAGACCATCAGGGTATCACGAGCAGTACTTC